This entry describes one T cell receptor (beta chain). Its antigen is not known. cDNA libraries for TCR beta contained unique molecular identifiers. Input populations of about 0.95 to 10 million T cells gave rise to some 500,000 cDNA molecules. TCRdb passed the PCR reads through MiXCR, listing each CDR3 protein once. The data contain about 460,000 distinct CDR3 sequences, roughly 45% of them singletons. The sample belongs to a study of post-analysis software for immune sequencing data. Study background: Some patients lacked subtype; others had relapsing-remitting, secondary progressive or progressive-relapsing disease.

Study-level points and caveats: Multiple sclerosis was associated with a significant reduction in normalized Chao1 diversity relative to controls. Higher frequency in patients than in controls was seen for roughly 5 TRBV segments, with TRBV5-6, TRBV5-1 and TRBV20-1 among them. The F measure placed samples prepared in the same batch into strongly shared clusters.

V lost 4 bases and J lost 11, with 23 bases in between. CDR1 is DFQATT and CDR2 is SNEGSKA in the germline V gene (reference sequence). The CDR3 covers 14 residues. Sequencing was done on a sample of blood. The gene calls are TRBV20-1 and TRBJ2-5; D is perhaps TRBD1 or TRBD2 (6 bases each). The clonotype originates from a girl aged 5-17 years with multiple sclerosis. CDR3 sequence reads: CSANPGARYNEQYF. The CDR3 region has the DNA TGCAGTGCTAACCCGGGGGCGAGGTACAATGAGCAGTACTTC.